This T cell receptor beta chain was obtained from a study of shared clonotypes between healthy human individuals. Study results and caveats: Generally, naive subsets came out with larger estimated richness than memory subsets. Four donors shared about 5% of their naive CD4 clonotypes.

As regards this clone: As yet, its antigen is unknown.

Replicate PCRs from sorted subsets contained roughly 200 ng DNA, which is around 29,000 T cell genomes. Sequencing was performed with immunoSEQ multiplex PCR; in TCRdb, only in-frame clones are kept and a portion is missing. The data contain roughly 2.5 million clones, more than 80% of them singletons. Looked up from germline, CDR1 is MNHEY and CDR2 is SMNVEV (reference sequence). V was pared by 8 bases and J by 5 bases, with 14 bases of the junction left unmatched. This CDR3 is 15 amino acids long. Specimen: naive CD4+ T cells sorted from blood. Sample subset: CD45RA+ positively selected. The sequence came from a man younger than 35 in good health. The J gene is TRBJ2-7, the V gene TRBV27; 8 positions agree with TRBD1. As DNA, the CDR3 is TGTGCCAGCCCCAAAGCGAGACAGGGGTTCAACGAGCAGTACTTC. Amino acid sequence: CASPKARQGFNEQYF.